The TCR beta chain under discussion was sequenced for a study of cytomegalovirus exposure and HLA in healthy donors. CDR3 length equals 14 residues. V shed 0 bases, J shed 4 bases, and the junction held 1 base outside the gene matches. CDR1 is SGHRS and CDR2 is YFSETQ in the germline V gene. In the PCR, 60 Vbeta and 13 Jbeta primers were used. TCRdb's copy holds only in-frame clones and misses some; the assay was immunoSEQ multiplex PCR. The sample has around 130,000 clones; just under 80% are singletons. The rearrangement uses TRBV5-1 and TRBJ1-1; 9 bases are a match to TRBD1. Sequenced material: PBMCs. The TCR originated in a man aged 25 to 45 in good health and CMV-seronegative. CDR3 residues: CASSLVGQGTEAFF. The CDR3 DNA reads TGCGCCAGCAGCTTGGTGGGACAGGGCACTGAAGCTTTCTTT.